The subject of this entry is one T cell receptor beta chain. What it recognizes is unknown. This specimen comes from a study of cytomegalovirus exposure and HLA in healthy donors. General study points: Later analysis demonstrated an association between a missense DCLRE1C variant and TCR beta V- and J-gene trimming. The presence/absence work took it that sequencing depth was about the same across donors. An analysis that was carried out later associated 15,000 to 20,000 TCR beta sequences with HLA alleles at 0.05 false discovery rate.

This PCR relied on a set of 60 Vbeta primers and 13 Jbeta primers. Only in-frame clones appear in the TCRdb table, and some are missing; sequencing was by immunoSEQ multiplex PCR. The data show some 200,000 clones, over 65% seen once. The origin of this receptor is a woman in her forties or fifties in good health and CMV-seropositive. The material sequenced was PBMCs.

This chain's CDR3 is CASKPDRRNTEAFF. DNA of the CDR3: TGTGCCAGCAAACCCGACAGACGGAACACTGAAGCTTTCTTT. This chain joins TRBV6-1 and TRBJ1-1; D is perhaps TRBD1 (5 bases). Between the trimmed V and J ends, which lost 7 bases and 1 base, there was a span of 13 bases. Germline-derived CDR1 and CDR2 are MNHNS and SASEGT. The CDR3 covers 14 residues.